What follows is one T cell receptor beta chain and its context. The data are from a study of cytomegalovirus exposure and HLA in healthy donors. The study ran its PCR with 60 Vbeta and 13 Jbeta primers. Only in-frame clones appear in the TCRdb table, and some are missing; sequencing was by immunoSEQ multiplex PCR. This sample's table has 150,000 to 250,000 clones. The CDR3 is 12 residues long. Trimming cost V 5 bases and J 8 bases, with 10 bases left between them. Germline V CDR1 and CDR2: LNHNV, YYDKDF (reference sequence). Sequencing was carried out using PBMCs. The chain recombines TRBV15 with TRBJ1-5, with D unclear. The clonotype was recovered from a boy younger than 18 in good health and CMV-seronegative. Here the CDR3 reads CATSVEYEPQHF. The CDR3 DNA follows: TGTGCCACCAGCGTGGAGTATGAGCCCCAGCATTTT.